The 17 T cell receptor beta chains given below trace back to one sample, sequenced in a study of technical replicates of blood from several donors. Clones were sequenced by immunoSEQ multiplex PCR, and TCRdb holds only the in-frame ones, with some missing. The sample yields 85,000 to 90,000 clones, about 90% seen once. Sequencing was performed on T cells isolated from PBMCs. Receptor source: a human donor in good health.

The chain joins TRBV7-8 to TRBJ1-1; 7 nucleotides agree with TRBD1. Per the germline V gene, CDR1 is SGHVS and CDR2 is FQNEAQ. The CDR3 has 13 amino acids. J was trimmed by 6 bases and V by 4 bases; bases with no gene match: 5. The CDR3 loop reads CASSWGQMAEAFF. DNA of the CDR3: TGTGCCAGCAGCTGGGGACAGATGGCTGAAGCTTTCTTT. The full variable domain, its missing parts supplied by reference TRBV7-8 and TRBJ1-1, is GAGVSQSPRYKVAKRGQDVALRCDPISGHVSLFWYQQALGQGPEFLTYFQNEAQLDKSGLPSDRFFAERPEGSVSTLKIQRTQQEDSAVYLCASSWGQMAEAFFGQGTRLTVV.

This chain links TRBV10-1 with TRBJ2-2; 9 nucleotides line up with TRBD1. This CDR3 is 15 amino acids long. Losses at the gene ends were 6 bases for V and 3 bases for J; bases not matched to a gene: 5. Looked up from germline, CDR1 is WNHNN and CDR2 is SYGVQD (reference sequence). CDR3 sequence reads: CASSPGQGDTGELFF. The CDR3 DNA sequence: TGCGCCAGCAGCCCGGGACAGGGTGACACCGGGGAGCTGTTTTTT.

The chain recombines TRBV6-5 with TRBJ1-2; perhaps TRBD1 as D (6 bases). The CDR3 loop spans 14 amino acids. CDR1 is MNHEY and CDR2 is SVGAGI in the germline V gene. Trimming cost V 5 bases and J 1 base, with 11 bases left between them. For the CDR3, the DNA is TGTGCCAGCAGTCCAGGGGCCGGTAACTATGGCTACACCTTC. Translated: CASSPGAGNYGYTF.

The chain has TRBV7-3 and TRBJ2-1, with D possibly matching TRBD2 (5 bases). V lost 2 bases and J lost 6, with 8 bases in between. Germline V gene sequence: CDR1 SGHTA, CDR2 FQGTGA. The CDR3 loop spans 13 amino acids. The CDR3 nucleotides are TGTGCCAGCAGCTTAGTCCGGGGCAATGAGCAGTTCTTC. Its protein is CASSLVRGNEQFF. The complete variable domain, with remaining parts taken from reference TRBV7-3 and TRBJ2-1, reads GAGVSQTPSNKVTEKGKYVELRCDPISGHTALYWYRQSLGQGPEFLIYFQGTGAADDSGLPNDRFFAVRPEGSVSTLKIQRTERGDSAVYLCASSLVRGNEQFFGPGTRLTVL.

The CDR3 loop is CASSPGTGGSYEQYF. The CDR3 DNA reads as TGCGCCAGCAGCCCCGGGACAGGGGGCTCCTACGAGCAGTACTTC. J is TRBJ2-7 and V is TRBV5-1; 11 nucleotides line up with TRBD1. This CDR3 has 15 residues. V gave up 4 bases and J gave up 0 bases; unmatched junction bases: 3. From germline, CDR1 is SGHRS and CDR2 YFSETQ.

This chain links TRBV19 with TRBJ2-1, with D tentatively TRBD2 (5 bases). Germline CDR1 and CDR2: LNHDA and SQIVND (reference sequence). The CDR3 contains 14 residues. V gave up 5 bases and J gave up 4 bases, with 12 bases separating them. The CDR3 coding sequence is TGTGCCAGTAGTCCCCGGGGTTCTTACAATGAGCAGTTCTTC. This gives the protein CASSPRGSYNEQFF.

This chain connects TRBV7-8 to TRBJ2-1; tentatively, D is TRBD1 (7 bases). The CDR3 sequence is 17 residues long. Germline V gene lookup returns CDR1 SGHVS and CDR2 FQNEAQ. V lost 1 base and J 1 base, leaving 14 bases between the germline ends. The CDR3 is CASSLVSRGASYNEQFF. The DNA for the CDR3 is TGTGCCAGCAGCTTAGTGTCCAGGGGGGCATCCTACAATGAGCAGTTCTTC. Filled out from reference TRBV7-8 and TRBJ2-1, the complete variable domain reads GAGVSQSPRYKVAKRGQDVALRCDPISGHVSLFWYQQALGQGPEFLTYFQNEAQLDKSGLPSDRFFAERPEGSVSTLKIQRTQQEDSAVYLCASSLVSRGASYNEQFFGPGTRLTVL.

J is TRBJ2-7 and V is TRBV7-2, with TRBD2 matching 8 bases. The trim removed 3 bases at V and 5 bases at J, leaving 9 bases unmatched. Germline lookup yields CDR1 SGHTA and CDR2 FQGNSA. The CDR3 runs 15 residues. This chain's CDR3 is CASSFARTSPHEQYF. The CDR3 nucleotides read TGTGCCAGCAGCTTTGCCCGGACTAGCCCCCACGAGCAGTACTTC.

The CDR3 DNA is TGTGCCAGCAGAGATCCGGGACAGGGAAGTCAGCCCCAGCATTTT. Its translation: CASRDPGQGSQPQHF. V is TRBV6-6 and J is TRBJ1-5; 9 nucleotides align to TRBD1. Per germline, CDR1 MNHNY and CDR2 SVGAGI (reference sequence). V was pared by 6 bases and J by 6 bases, with 9 bases of the junction left unmatched. The CDR3 length is 15 residues.

This chain uses TRBV4-2 with TRBJ2-1, with TRBD2 as a possible D gene (6 bases). V was shortened by 1 base and J by 1 base, with 8 bases between the two germline ends. The CDR3 covers 15 residues. The germline V gene encodes CDR1 LGHNA and CDR2 YNFKEQ. The CDR3 reads CASSQGGTSYNEQFF. The CDR3 nucleotides read TGTGCCAGCAGCCAAGGCGGGACTTCCTACAATGAGCAGTTCTTC.

The V and J genes are TRBV7-8 and TRBJ1-1; 10 bases fit TRBD1. This CDR3 has 13 amino acids. Per germline, CDR1 SGHVS and CDR2 FQNEAQ. V lost 6 bases to trimming and J lost 6 bases; unmatched junction nucleotides: 4. The CDR3: CASSGQGDAEAFF. CDR3 bases: TGTGCCAGCAGTGGACAGGGGGACGCTGAAGCTTTCTTT.

This sequence joins TRBV29-1 and TRBJ2-1, with D tentatively TRBD1 (6 bases). Germline lookup yields CDR1 SQVTM and CDR2 ANQGSEA. The V and J ends lost 3 bases and 1 base respectively, with 19 bases between them. This CDR3 contains 17 residues. CDR3 residues: CSVEGMTGGGSYNEQFF. As DNA, the CDR3 is TGCAGCGTTGAGGGAATGACAGGAGGAGGATCCTACAATGAGCAGTTCTTC.

For the CDR3, the DNA is TGTGCCAGCAGTTTTAGGCAGGGAGGAATCGGTGGTAACAATGAGCAGTTCTTC. This gives the protein CASSFRQGGIGGNNEQFF. The chain uses TRBV27 and TRBJ2-1, with D possibly TRBD2 on 6 matching bases. The CDR3 totals 18 residues. V was shortened by 3 bases and J by 5 bases, with 23 bases between the two germline ends. Germline V CDR1 and CDR2: MNHEY, SMNVEV (reference sequence).

The rearrangement links TRBV19 to TRBJ1-2; a weak D match, TRBD1 (6 bases). The V end was cut by 4 bases, the J end by 4 bases, with 7 bases between. Germline CDR1 LNHDA, CDR2 SQIVND (reference sequence). The CDR3 loop spans 12 amino acids. The CDR3, as DNA: TGTGCCAGTAGTAAACAGGGCTATGGCTACACCTTC. This codes for CASSKQGYGYTF.

This chain connects TRBV7-3 to TRBJ2-1; 7 positions match TRBD2. Trimming took 7 bases from V and 8 from J; bases not matched to a gene: 14. Germline V gene data show CDR1 as SGHTA and CDR2 as FQGTGA. CDR3 size: 15 residues. As DNA, the CDR3 is TGTGCCAGCACCCTCGTCCGGGGGGACGAAGATGAGCAGTTCTTC. Its translation is CASTLVRGDEDEQFF.

V is TRBV7-9 and J is TRBJ1-5; D ambiguous. Germline CDR1 is SEHNR and CDR2 is FQNEAQ (reference sequence). The germline V and J ends were trimmed by 5 bases and 4 bases, with 12 bases remaining between them. The CDR3 spans 14 residues. The CDR3 DNA follows: TGTGCCAGCAGCCTGGTCCCAGGAAATCAGCCCCAGCATTTT. Its translation: CASSLVPGNQPQHF.

This chain connects TRBV28 to TRBJ2-7; D perhaps matches TRBD1 (5 bases). V was trimmed by 6 bases and J by 7 bases, leaving 10 bases between them. Germline V gene lookup returns CDR1 MDHEN and CDR2 SYDVKM. The CDR3 covers 11 residues. The chain's CDR3 is CASRGRWEQYF. CDR3 in DNA: TGTGCCAGCAGGGGGCGTTGGGAGCAGTACTTC. The complete variable domain, with remaining parts taken from reference TRBV28 and TRBJ2-7, reads DVKVTQSSRYLVKRTGEKVFLECVQDMDHENMFWYRQDPGLGLRLIYFSYDVKMKEKGDIPEGYSVSREKKERFSLILESASTNQTSMYLCASRGRWEQYFGPGTRLTVT.